This TCR beta chain was sequenced for a study of T cell repertoires in cytomegalovirus infection. As for the study in general: CMV epitopes that were recently identified and HLA-C-restricted were used alongside well-studied HLA-B-restricted ones. An indication of both CMV infection and matching HLA type came from public TCR beta signatures.

TCRdb re-derived calls from the reads in MiXCR, one entry per CDR3 protein. The sample yields around 100,000 distinct CDR3 sequences, 30% seen once. Per the germline V gene, CDR1 is SGHRS and CDR2 is YFSETQ. The CDR3 is 14 amino acids. V shed 4 bases and J shed 6 bases, with 17 bases lying between them. Study results and caveats: HLA-C-restricted CMV-specific TCR beta clonotypes prevailed in the ex vivo response. Individuals carrying CMV plus the relevant HLA were identified by cumulative frequency of public TCR beta families.

In its sample, this clonotype was seen a few times. What it recognizes is unknown. This TCR came from a human donor in good health (CMV status not recorded). Some clones in this sample may be carry-over from other donors' samples. This specimen was CD8+ T cells from cultured PBMCs, taken from culture after CMV antigen stimulation. The rearrangement links TRBV5-1 to TRBJ2-7; a possible D gene is TRBD1 (7 bases). This chain's CDR3 is CASSGAGGFVEQYF. The DNA of the CDR3 is TGCGCCAGCAGCGGCGCAGGGGGGTTTGTCGAGCAGTACTTC. Combining the CDR3 with reference TRBV5-1 and TRBJ2-7 gives the whole variable domain KAGVTQTPRYLIKTRGQQVTLSCSPISGHRSVSWYQQTPGQGLQFLFEYFSETQRNKGNFPGRFSGRQFSNSRSEMNVSTLELGDSALYLCASSGAGGFVEQYFGPGTRLTVT.